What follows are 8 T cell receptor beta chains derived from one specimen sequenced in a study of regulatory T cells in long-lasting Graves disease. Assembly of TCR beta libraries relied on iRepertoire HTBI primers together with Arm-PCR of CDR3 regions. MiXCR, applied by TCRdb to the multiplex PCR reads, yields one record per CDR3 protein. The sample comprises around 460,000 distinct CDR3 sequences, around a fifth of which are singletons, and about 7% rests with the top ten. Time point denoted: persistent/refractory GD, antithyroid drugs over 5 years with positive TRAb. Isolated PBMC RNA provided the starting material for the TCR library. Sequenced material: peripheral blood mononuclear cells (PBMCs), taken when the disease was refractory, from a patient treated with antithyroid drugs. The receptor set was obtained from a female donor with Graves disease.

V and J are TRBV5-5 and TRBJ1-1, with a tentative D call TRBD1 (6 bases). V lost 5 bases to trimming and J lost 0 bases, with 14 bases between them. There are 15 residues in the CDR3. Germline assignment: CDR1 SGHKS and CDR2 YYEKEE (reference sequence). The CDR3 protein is CASSSDGGLNTEAFF. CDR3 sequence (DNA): TGTGCCAGCAGTTCGGACGGGGGCCTGAACACTGAAGCTTTCTTT. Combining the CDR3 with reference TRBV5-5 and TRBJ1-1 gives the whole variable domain DAGVTQSPTHLIKTRGQQVTLRCSPISGHKSVSWYQQVLGQGPQFIFQYYEKEERGRGNFPDRFSARQFPNYSSELNVNALLLGDSALYLCASSSDGGLNTEAFFGQGTRLTVV.

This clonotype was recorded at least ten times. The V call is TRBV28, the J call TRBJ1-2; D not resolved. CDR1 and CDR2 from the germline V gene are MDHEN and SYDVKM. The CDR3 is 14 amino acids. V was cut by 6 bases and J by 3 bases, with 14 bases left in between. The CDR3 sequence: CASRSYLGHYGYTF. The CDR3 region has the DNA TGTGCCAGCAGGAGCTACTTAGGCCACTATGGCTACACCTTC.

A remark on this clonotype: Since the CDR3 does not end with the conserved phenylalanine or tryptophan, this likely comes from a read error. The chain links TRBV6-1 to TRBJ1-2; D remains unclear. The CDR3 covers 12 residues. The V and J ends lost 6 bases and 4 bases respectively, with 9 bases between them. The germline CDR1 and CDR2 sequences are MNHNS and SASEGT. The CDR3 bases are TGTGCCAGCAGCCCGGATGGCTATGGCTACACCCTC. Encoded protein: CASSPDGYGYTL.

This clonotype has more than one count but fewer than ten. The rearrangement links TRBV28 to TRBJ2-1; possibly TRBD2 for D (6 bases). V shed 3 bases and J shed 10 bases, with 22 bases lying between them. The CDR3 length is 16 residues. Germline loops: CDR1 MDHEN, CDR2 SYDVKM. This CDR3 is CASSFPGSRVGREQFF. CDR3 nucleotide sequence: TGTGCCAGCAGTTTTCCCGGGAGCCGCGTGGGACGGGAGCAGTTCTTC. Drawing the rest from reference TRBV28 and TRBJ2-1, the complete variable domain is DVKVTQSSRYLVKRTGEKVFLECVQDMDHENMFWYRQDPGLGLRLIYFSYDVKMKEKGDIPEGYSVSREKKERFSLILESASTNQTSMYLCASSFPGSRVGREQFFGPGTRLTVL.

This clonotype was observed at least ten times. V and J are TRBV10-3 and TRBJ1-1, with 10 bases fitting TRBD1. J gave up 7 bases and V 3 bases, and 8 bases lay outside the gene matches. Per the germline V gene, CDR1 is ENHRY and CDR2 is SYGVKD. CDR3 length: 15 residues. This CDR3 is CAISDPGTGDLEAFF. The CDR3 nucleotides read TGTGCCATCAGTGATCCCGGGACAGGGGACCTTGAAGCTTTCTTT.

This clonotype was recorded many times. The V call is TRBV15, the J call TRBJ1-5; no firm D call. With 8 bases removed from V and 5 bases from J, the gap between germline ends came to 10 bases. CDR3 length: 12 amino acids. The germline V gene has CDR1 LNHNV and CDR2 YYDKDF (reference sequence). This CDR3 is CATSREHQPQHF. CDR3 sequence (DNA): TGTGCCACCTCAAGGGAGCATCAGCCCCAGCATTTT.

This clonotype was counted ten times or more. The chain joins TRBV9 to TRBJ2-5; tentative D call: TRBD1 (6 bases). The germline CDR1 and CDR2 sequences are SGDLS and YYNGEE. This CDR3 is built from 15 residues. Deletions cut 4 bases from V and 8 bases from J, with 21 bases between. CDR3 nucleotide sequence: TGTGCCAGCAGCCCCCTCCCCGGGACATACCAAACCCAGTACTTC. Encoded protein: CASSPLPGTYQTQYF.

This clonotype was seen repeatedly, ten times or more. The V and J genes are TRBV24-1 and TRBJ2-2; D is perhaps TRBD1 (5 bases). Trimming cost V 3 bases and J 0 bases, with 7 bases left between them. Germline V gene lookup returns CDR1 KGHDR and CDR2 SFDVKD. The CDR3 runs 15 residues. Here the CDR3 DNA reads TGTGCCACCAGTGATCCAGGGACGAACACCGGGGAGCTGTTTTTT. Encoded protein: CATSDPGTNTGELFF.